These T cell receptor beta chains were read from a single sample in a study of chemoradiotherapy in HPV16-positive cancers. This table comes from immunoSEQ multiplex PCR, and its TCRdb copy is limited to in-frame clones, with some not included. The table lists around 23,000 clones, around nine tenths of them singletons. Material: blood, obtained from a patient who underwent chemoradiotherapy. The receptors were gathered from a human donor with HPV-associated anogenital cancer. Both conserved end residues are part of each CDR3. A D gene is named only where the DNA matches it firmly. Size is omitted from some rows. Given values are once, few, many or a class for expanded clones.

NA	NA	TRBJ1-1	TRBV4-2	CASSQDYLGSNTEAFF	TGTGCCAGCAGCCAAGATTATCTGGGGTCAAACACTGAAGCTTTCTTT
NA	NA	TRBJ2-5	TRBV18	CASSIDQETQYF	TGTGCCAGCTCAATAGATCAAGAGACCCAGTACTTC
NA	NA	TRBJ1-6	TRBV4-2	CASSQDDSPLHF	TGTGCCAGCAGCCAGGATGATTCACCCCTCCACTTT
TRBD1	NA	TRBJ1-3	TRBV30	CAWSTPTGRGNTIYF	TGTGCCTGGAGTACGCCGACAGGGCGCGGAAACACCATATATTTT
NA	NA	TRBJ2-2	TRBV5-5	CASSLRQGRSAGELFF	TGTGCCAGCAGCCTCCGGCAGGGAAGGAGCGCCGGGGAGCTGTTTTTT
NA	NA	TRBJ1-5	TRBV19	CASSIRDPRGQPQHF	TGTGCCAGTAGTATCCGGGATCCCAGGGGTCAGCCCCAGCATTTT
TRBD1	NA	TRBJ1-1	TRBV28	CASRAPGQLNTEAFF	TGTGCCAGCAGAGCCCCGGGACAGCTGAACACTGAAGCTTTCTTT
NA	NA	TRBJ1-2	TRBV20-1	CRGTYGYTF	TGCAGGGGTACCTATGGCTACACCTTC
NA	NA	TRBJ1-6	TRBV4-2	CASSQGTQDSPLHF	TGTGCCAGCAGCCAAGGAACTCAGGATTCACCCCTCCACTTT
TRBD1	NA	TRBJ1-2	TRBV2	CASSPDRGTSYGYTF	TGTGCCAGCAGCCCTGACAGGGGGACTTCCTATGGCTACACCTTC
TRBD1	NA	TRBJ1-2	TRBV6-5	CASKGDRADYGYTF	TGTGCCAGCAAAGGGGACAGGGCGGACTATGGCTACACCTTC
TRBD1	NA	TRBJ1-2	TRBV19	CASSTTGDYGYTF	TGTGCCAGTAGTACGACAGGGGACTATGGCTACACCTTC
TRBD1	NA	TRBJ1-1	TRBV5-1	CASSSTGGDTEAFF	TGCGCCAGCAGCTCGACAGGGGGTGACACTGAAGCTTTCTTT
TRBD2	NA	TRBJ2-7	TRBV28	CASSSGTQGTRGAYEQYF	TGTGCCAGCAGTTCCGGGACCCAAGGGACTAGGGGGGCCTACGAGCAGTACTTC
TRBD1	NA	TRBJ1-3	TRBV4-2	CASSQEAGGWAGNTIYF	TGTGCCAGCAGCCAAGAAGCAGGGGGCTGGGCTGGAAACACCATATATTTT
NA	NA	TRBJ2-2	TRBV7-9	CASRGLTRQGSTGELFF	TGTGCCAGCAGGGGCCTGACTAGACAGGGCTCCACCGGGGAGCTGTTTTTT
NA	NA	TRBJ1-3	TRBV18	CASSRVGGVHGNTIYF	TGTGCCAGCTCACGCGTGGGCGGGGTCCATGGAAACACCATATATTTT
NA	NA	TRBJ2-5	TRBV7-9	CASHDTNQETQYF	TGTGCCAGCCACGACACCAACCAAGAGACCCAGTACTTC
NA	NA	TRBJ1-6	TRBV9	CASSPSTEDNSPLHF	TGTGCCAGCAGCCCGTCGACGGAGGATAATTCACCCCTCCACTTT
TRBD1	NA	TRBJ1-3	TRBV10-3	CAISEGDRGGNTIYF	TGTGCCATCAGTGAGGGGGACAGGGGAGGAAACACCATATATTTT
NA	NA	TRBJ1-6	TRBV9	CASSVGTVNSPLHF	TGTGCCAGCAGCGTCGGGACTGTTAATTCACCCCTCCACTTT
NA	NA	TRBJ1-2	TRBV6-5	CASTSGGSNGYTF	TGTGCCAGCACCTCGGGTGGGTCCAATGGCTACACCTTC
NA	NA	TRBJ1-1	TRBV6-5	CASNPRGRTFEAFF	TGTGCCAGCAACCCACGCGGGAGAACGTTTGAAGCTTTCTTT
NA	NA	TRBJ1-2	TRBV2	CASREGFHGYTF	TGTGCCAGCAGGGAGGGGTTCCATGGCTACACCTTC
NA	NA	TRBJ1-1	TRBV29-1	CSAPVGDTEAFF	TGCAGCGCCCCCGTGGGGGACACTGAAGCTTTCTTT
TRBD1	NA	TRBJ1-5	TRBV9	CASMVPTGHRGQPQHF	TGTGCCAGCATGGTCCCTACCGGACACAGGGGACAGCCCCAGCATTTT
NA	NA	TRBJ1-6	TRBV6-4	CASSDDGYNSPLHF	TGTGCCAGCAGTGACGATGGTTATAATTCACCCCTCCACTTT
NA	NA	TRBJ2-1	TRBV6-5	CASRPTGKEGQFF	TGTGCCAGCAGACCCACGGGGAAGGAGGGGCAGTTCTTC
NA	NA	TRBJ2-3	TRBV5-8	CASSQGGGTTDTQYF	TGTGCCAGCAGCCAAGGAGGCGGAACCACAGATACGCAGTATTTT
NA	NA	TRBJ1-2	TRBV7-2	CASSLDLGIGYTF	TGTGCCAGCAGCTTAGATCTAGGGATCGGCTACACCTTC
TRBD1	NA	TRBJ2-2	TRBV2	CASISDRGSTGELFF	TGTGCCAGCATTTCAGACAGGGGGTCGACCGGGGAGCTGTTTTTT
TRBD1	NA	TRBJ1-1	TRBV27	CASRGTGGTEAFF	TGTGCCAGCAGAGGGACAGGGGGCACTGAAGCTTTCTTT
NA	NA	TRBJ1-1	TRBV6-1	CASSAYGQPNTEAFF	TGTGCCAGCAGTGCCTACGGACAGCCGAACACTGAAGCTTTCTTT
TRBD1	NA	TRBJ2-1	TRBV25-1	CASSGRDRGDNEQFF	TGTGCCAGCAGTGGCCGGGACAGGGGTGACAATGAGCAGTTCTTC
TRBD1	NA	TRBJ1-1	TRBV6-5	CASSYYTGQGPPEAFF	TGTGCCAGCAGTTACTATACGGGACAGGGGCCACCCGAAGCTTTCTTT
NA	NA	TRBJ1-5	TRBV30	CAWSVPYRLGQPQHF	TGTGCCTGGAGTGTACCTTATAGGTTAGGACAGCCCCAGCATTTT
NA	once	TRBJ1-1	TRBV5-6	CASSFQGLMNTEAFF	TGTGCCAGCAGCTTCCAAGGACTCATGAACACTGAAGCTTTCTTT
TRBD1	NA	TRBJ1-2	TRBV5-1	CASSFGWDSRGGYTF	TGCGCCAGCAGCTTTGGGTGGGACAGTCGAGGTGGCTACACCTTC
TRBD2	few	TRBJ2-7	TRBV27	CASRTSGGYEQYF	TGTGCCAGCCGGACTAGCGGGGGCTACGAGCAGTACTTC
NA	NA	TRBJ2-3	TRBV5-8	CASSLGSGTDTQYF	TGTGCCAGCAGCTTGGGCTCGGGGACCGATACGCAGTATTTT
NA	NA	TRBJ2-1	TRBV7-2	CASSLLREQFF	TGTGCCAGCAGCCTTTTGCGTGAGCAGTTCTTC
TRBD2	NA	TRBJ2-3	TRBV5-1	CASSLAPAGPSTDTQYF	TGCGCCAGCAGCTTGGCCCCAGCGGGGCCGAGCACAGATACGCAGTATTTT
TRBD1	NA	TRBJ1-4	TRBV11-2	CASSFSSGTGGYGGGKLFF	TGTGCCAGCAGCTTCTCGTCCGGGACAGGGGGCTATGGGGGAGGAAAACTGTTTTTT
NA	NA	TRBJ2-5	TRBV14	CASSQGRFVEETQYF	TGTGCCAGCAGCCAAGGAAGGTTTGTTGAAGAGACCCAGTACTTC
TRBD1	NA	TRBJ2-7	TRBV9	CASSVGQGATYEQYF	TGTGCCAGCAGCGTAGGCCAGGGGGCAACCTACGAGCAGTACTTC
NA	NA	TRBJ1-2	TRBV30	CAGLEKTPVYGYTF	TGTGCCGGCCTTGAGAAGACTCCTGTTTATGGCTACACCTTC
NA	NA	TRBJ1-3	TRBV6-1	CASSEENGRINFGNTIYF	TGTGCCAGCAGTGAAGAGAACGGACGAATTAACTTTGGAAACACCATATATTTT
TRBD1	NA	TRBJ1-2	TRBV2	CASSSDRLNSGGYTF	TGTGCCAGCAGCTCGGACAGGTTAAATTCCGGCGGCTACACCTTC
NA	NA	TRBJ2-1	TRBV5-6	CASSLGLRGVNEQFF	TGTGCCAGCAGCTTGGGCCTGAGGGGGGTAAATGAGCAGTTCTTC
TRBD2	NA	TRBJ2-3	TRBV9	CASSPPDGRGGQDTQYF	TGTGCCAGCAGCCCCCCTGATGGGCGGGGGGGCCAAGATACGCAGTATTTT
TRBD1	NA	TRBJ1-2	TRBV19	CASRNRDRGQRDGYTF	TGTGCCAGTAGAAACCGGGACAGGGGGCAAAGGGATGGCTACACCTTC
TRBD2	NA	TRBJ2-3	TRBV7-9	CASSKAGAVTDTQYF	TGTGCCAGCAGTAAAGCGGGGGCCGTCACAGATACGCAGTATTTT
NA	NA	TRBJ2-3	TRBV11-3	CASSLARRGGSTDTQYF	TGTGCCAGCAGCTTAGCCCGCCGTGGGGGAAGCACAGATACGCAGTATTTT
NA	NA	TRBJ2-6	TRBV5-1	CASSVGTGANVLTF	TGCGCCAGCAGCGTTGGTACGGGGGCCAACGTCCTGACTTTC
NA	NA	TRBJ1-5	TRBV28	CASRGTLGNQPQHF	TGTGCCAGCAGGGGTACTTTGGGCAATCAGCCCCAGCATTTT
NA	NA	TRBJ2-2	TRBV7-2	CASSTWQGLFF	TGTGCCAGCAGCACCTGGCAGGGGCTGTTTTTT